One sample yielded the 16 T cell receptor beta chains listed below, sequenced in a study of T cell changes during pregnancy in multiple sclerosis. The protocol was immunoSEQ multiplex PCR, while the TCRdb copy is restricted to in-frame clones and leaves out a portion. The sample has tens of thousands of clones, around 94% seen once. The source material was peripheral blood, sampled in the third trimester of pregnancy. The receptors derive from a female donor with multiple sclerosis, enrolled in a pregnancy study.

In this sample, this clone turned up a few times. This chain connects TRBV4-3 to TRBJ2-7; 7 bases map to TRBD2. V dropped 0 bases and J dropped 3; count of bases not matched to a gene: 11. The CDR3 extends over 17 amino acids. Germline V lookup: CDR1 LGHNA, CDR2 YSLEER. The CDR3 loop is CASSQDRSSGTNYEQYF. In DNA, the CDR3 is TGCGCCAGCAGCCAAGATCGTTCTAGCGGAACGAACTACGAGCAGTACTTC.

The chain has TRBV7-2 and TRBJ2-5; no reliable D call. The CDR3 has 12 residues. Germline CDR1 SGHTA, CDR2 FQGNSA. Trimming cost V 4 bases and J 2 bases, with 5 bases left between them. The DNA of the CDR3 is TGTGCCAGCAGCTACCGGCAAGAGACCCAGTACTTC. Translating gives CASSYRQETQYF.

The chain has TRBV7-9 and TRBJ2-2; maybe TRBD2 (5 bases). CDR3 size: 17 residues. From germline, CDR1 is SEHNR and CDR2 FQNEAQ (reference sequence). The V gene lost 3 bases and the J gene lost 0 bases, with 14 bases spanning the gap. DNA of the CDR3: TGTGCCAGCAGCTTTCTTTTGGCGGAGGCGAACACCGGGGAGCTGTTTTTT. Translating it yields CASSFLLAEANTGELFF.

The genes are TRBV9 and TRBJ2-2, with a possible D match to TRBD2 (5 bases). V gave up 3 bases and J gave up 1 base, with 13 bases separating them. CDR1 SGDLS and CDR2 YYNGEE come from the germline V gene. The CDR3 totals 16 residues. The CDR3 sequence: CASSDSREWNTGELFF. CDR3 in DNA: TGTGCCAGCAGCGATTCGAGGGAGTGGAACACCGGGGAGCTGTTTTTT.

The chain recombines TRBV5-1 with TRBJ2-7; the match to TRBD1 covers 10 bases. Germline V gene sequence: CDR1 SGHRS, CDR2 YFSETQ. V shed 0 bases, J shed 5 bases, and the junction held 8 bases outside the gene matches. This CDR3 spans 16 amino acids. CDR3 DNA sequence: TGCGCCAGCAGCTTGGCCCATGGGACAGGGGCCCACGAGCAGTACTTC. Translating it yields CASSLAHGTGAHEQYF.

This chain joins TRBV19 and TRBJ2-7, with D perhaps TRBD1 (5 bases). The V and J ends lost 3 bases and 7 bases respectively, with 10 bases between them. Germline V lookup: CDR1 LNHDA, CDR2 SQIVND (reference sequence). The CDR3 is 12 residues long. The CDR3 DNA follows: TGTGCCAGTAGTATGGGCACAGGTGAGCAGTACTTC. Residues: CASSMGTGEQYF.

The rearrangement joins TRBV11-1 to TRBJ2-7; TRBD1 aligns across 8 bases. V was pared by 3 bases and J by 4 bases, with 5 bases of the junction left unmatched. Per the germline V gene, CDR1 is SGHAT and CDR2 is FQDESV (reference sequence). This CDR3 region has 14 residues. The CDR3 DNA follows: TGTGCCAGCAGCTTCCAGGACAGGGAGTACGAGCAGTACTTC. Translation: CASSFQDREYEQYF.

The gene calls are TRBV19 and TRBJ2-1, with 9 bases fitting TRBD1. Losses at the gene ends were 2 bases for V and 10 bases for J; bases not matched to a gene: 9. This CDR3 region has 15 residues. Germline V gives CDR1 LNHDA, CDR2 SQIVND (reference sequence). Here the CDR3 DNA reads TGTGCCAGTAGTATAACCGGACAGGGGTCTGGAGAGCAGTTCTTC. The encoded protein is CASSITGQGSGEQFF.

The rearrangement links TRBV4-1 to TRBJ2-1, with 7 nucleotides matching TRBD2. V lost 4 bases and J lost 7; bases outside the gene matches: 10. The CDR3 has 15 amino acids. Germline-derived CDR1 and CDR2 are MGHRA and YSYEKL. CDR3 amino acids: CASSRAGVQENEQFF. The CDR3 coding sequence is TGCGCCAGCAGCCGGGCGGGAGTTCAGGAGAATGAGCAGTTCTTC.

This clone was seen just once. The chain joins TRBV5-6 to TRBJ2-1; D may be TRBD1 (5 bases). The germline V gene encodes CDR1 SGHDT and CDR2 YYEEEE. The CDR3 has 13 residues. V was trimmed by 2 bases and J by 6 bases, leaving 9 bases between them. In nucleotides, the CDR3 is TGTGCCAGCAGCTTCCAGGGTGTCAATGAGCAGTTCTTC. Residues: CASSFQGVNEQFF.

This chain joins TRBV15 and TRBJ2-2; 10 bases agree with TRBD2. Germline V lookup: CDR1 LNHNV, CDR2 YYDKDF (reference sequence). CDR3 length: 17 residues. The trim removed 1 base at V and 2 bases at J, leaving 4 bases unmatched. CDR3 residues: CATSRGSGRINTGELFF. CDR3 sequence (DNA): TGTGCCACCAGCAGAGGTAGCGGGAGGATCAACACCGGGGAGCTGTTTTTT.

This clone was seen once. V gene TRBV30 combines with J gene TRBJ2-5, with D maybe TRBD2 (6 bases). In germline, CDR1 is GTSNPN, CDR2 SVGIG (reference sequence). Trimming cost V 5 bases and J 4 bases, with 17 bases left between them. The CDR3 spans 14 residues. DNA of the CDR3: TGTGCCTGGGGTGAGGGACTCCCCCCAGAGACCCAGTACTTC. This sequence encodes CAWGEGLPPETQYF.

The rearrangement joins TRBV9 to TRBJ2-5; maybe TRBD1 (5 bases). Trimming cost V 3 bases and J 0 bases, with 12 bases left between them. This CDR3 is built from 15 residues. Germline V CDR1 and CDR2: SGDLS, YYNGEE. The DNA for the CDR3 is TGTGCCAGCAGCGAACGAGGCAGGGACCAAGAGACCCAGTACTTC. Amino acids: CASSERGRDQETQYF.

This sequence joins TRBV19 and TRBJ2-3; D is possibly TRBD1 (5 bases). The germline V gene has CDR1 LNHDA and CDR2 SQIVND (reference sequence). The CDR3 sequence is 13 residues long. V was cut by 7 bases and J by 0 bases, with 8 bases left in between. The DNA for the CDR3 is TGTGCCAGTAAAGGACACAGCACAGATACGCAGTATTTT. Amino acid sequence: CASKGHSTDTQYF.

The genes are TRBV21-1 and TRBJ2-5; the DNA was not compared with TRBD2, the D call given in the table. TRBV21-1 is termed a pseudogene. The CDR3 spans 15 residues. The CDR3 sequence: CASSKRTSGRETQYF. As DNA, the CDR3 is TGTGCCAGCAGCAAACGAACTAGCGGGAGGGAGACCCAGTACTTC.

The gene calls are TRBV20-1 and TRBJ2-7; perhaps TRBD1 as D (6 bases). The CDR3 length is 11 residues. Trimming took 4 bases from V and 6 from J, leaving 10 bases between them. Germline V CDR1 and CDR2: DFQATT, SNEGSKA (reference sequence). The CDR3 DNA is TGCAGTGCTAAACAGGGCCGCGAGCAGTACTTC. This codes for CSAKQGREQYF.